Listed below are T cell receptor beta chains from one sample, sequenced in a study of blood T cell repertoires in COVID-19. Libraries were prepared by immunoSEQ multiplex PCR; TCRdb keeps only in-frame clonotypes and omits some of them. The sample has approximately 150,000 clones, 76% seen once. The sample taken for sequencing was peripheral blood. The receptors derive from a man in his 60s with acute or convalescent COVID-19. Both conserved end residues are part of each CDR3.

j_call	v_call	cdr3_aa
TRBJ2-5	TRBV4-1	CASSQGQGLETQYF
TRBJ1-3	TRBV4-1	CASSQGFVAGSGNTIYF
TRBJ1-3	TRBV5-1	CASSGGAGGNTIYF
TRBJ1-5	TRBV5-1	CASRAGLTDQPQHF
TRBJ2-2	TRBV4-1	CASSQLPGQGVPGELFF
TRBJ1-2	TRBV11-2	CASSSLAVGYTF
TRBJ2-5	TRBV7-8	CASTLGQQETQYF
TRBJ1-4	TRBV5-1	CASSLGGQVGKKLFF
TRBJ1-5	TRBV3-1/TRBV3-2	CASSQDFGGGRKQPQHF
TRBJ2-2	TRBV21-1	CAKSGVGGETGELFF
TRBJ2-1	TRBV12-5	CASGPPGTSGRATGGIF
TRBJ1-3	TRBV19	CASSRQVSSSGNTIYF
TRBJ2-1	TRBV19	CASSIDRVGGQFF
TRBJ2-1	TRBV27	CASGIAGGGDEQFF
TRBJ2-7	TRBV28	CASSSSVSGARYEQYF
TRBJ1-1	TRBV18	CASSPGRNTEAFF
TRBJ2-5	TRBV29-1	CSVTGGQETQYF
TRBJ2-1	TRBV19	CASSIDRGDYNEQFF
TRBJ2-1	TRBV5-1	CASSLDGTHLTNEQFF
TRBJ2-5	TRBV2	CASRRTGGTGETQYF
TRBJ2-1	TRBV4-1	CASSHPTSGINEQFF
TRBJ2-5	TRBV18	CASSPREETQYF